The rows below give T cell receptor beta chains drawn from one sample of a study of cytomegalovirus exposure and HLA in healthy donors. Method: immunoSEQ multiplex PCR; TCRdb's copy keeps in-frame clones and lacks some. Of more than 100,000 clones in the sample, 15% were seen once. Sequencing used PBMCs. The receptors derive from a woman younger than 30 in good health and CMV-seronegative. CDR3s include the opening cysteine and the closing phenylalanine or tryptophan. D genes are given only for firm matches. Size values are once, few and many counts, or a class for expanded clones, and some rows have none.

TRBD2	few	TRBJ2-2	TRBV30	TGTGCCTGGAGAGCGGGACCCAACACCGGGGAGCTGTTTTTT	CAWRAGPNTGELFF
TRBD1	-	TRBJ2-3	TRBV5-1	TGCGCCAGCAGCTTGGGGACAGGGGGTAGCACAGATACGCAGTATTTT	CASSLGTGGSTDTQYF
-	few	TRBJ1-5	TRBV7-8	TGTGCCAGCAGCTTAGCCCCCAGAGGGAATAGCAATCAGCCCCAGCATTTT	CASSLAPRGNSNQPQHF
-	few	TRBJ2-7	TRBV6-1	TGTGCCAGCAGCGTGAGGGAGCAGTACTTC	CASSVREQYF
-	-	TRBJ1-2	TRBV7-3	TGTGCCAGCAGCTTTAAAGAGGACTATGGCTACACCTTC	CASSFKEDYGYTF
-	-	TRBJ2-3	TRBV28	TGTGCCAGCAGTATACAAACAGATACGCAGTATTTT	CASSIQTDTQYF
-	few	TRBJ2-5	TRBV7-2	TGTGCCAGCAGCCCCCTGGGGGGCCAAGAGACCCAGTACTTC	CASSPLGGQETQYF
TRBD1	once	TRBJ1-1	TRBV6-5	TGTGCCAGCAGAGACAGGGGAGGAAACACTGAAGCTTTCTTT	CASRDRGGNTEAFF
TRBD2	-	TRBJ2-5	TRBV29-1	TGCAGCGTCGAAACGGGACTAGCGGGCCCGGGACAAGAGACCCAGTACTTC	CSVETGLAGPGQETQYF
TRBD1	-	TRBJ1-2	TRBV29-1	TGCAGCGTTGAGAGCCCCAGGGGGCTAGGCTATGGCTACACCTTC	CSVESPRGLGYGYTF
-	once	TRBJ1-2	TRBV5-5	TGTGCCAGCAGCTTGGAAGGGGATGGCTACACCTTC	CASSLEGDGYTF
-	-	TRBJ2-1	TRBV28	TGTGCCAGCCAGAGGGAGGACAATGAGCAGTTCTTC	CASQREDNEQFF
-	few	TRBJ1-1	TRBV6-5	TGTGCCAGCAGTTACTCGTCGGGACTCCCGGAAGCTTTCTTT	CASSYSSGLPEAFF
-	few	TRBJ1-2	TRBV28	TGTGCCAGCAGTATTCCGGGTGACTATGGCTACACCTTC	CASSIPGDYGYTF
-	-	TRBJ1-1	TRBV5-5	TGTGCCAGCAGCTTGTATTCAGGTACTGAAGCTTTCTTT	CASSLYSGTEAFF
-	few	TRBJ1-1	TRBV6-1	TGTGCCAGCAGCCGAACAGGAGTGAACACTGAAGCTTTCTTT	CASSRTGVNTEAFF
TRBD2	-	TRBJ2-3	TRBV7-9	TGTGCCAGCGGCTCTGCGGGAGCGGGAGATACGCAGTATTTT	CASGSAGAGDTQYF
-	once	TRBJ2-5	TRBV7-7	TGTGCCAGCAGCCCTGGACGGACTCAAGAGACCCAGTACTTC	CASSPGRTQETQYF
-	few	TRBJ1-5	TRBV30	TGTGCCTGGAGTGGCCCAGGTAACAATCAGCCCCAGCATTTT	CAWSGPGNNQPQHF
TRBD2	-	TRBJ2-1	TRBV30	TGTGCCTGGAGTGTGGCTAGCGGGGTTTACAATGAGCAGTTCTTC	CAWSVASGVYNEQFF
TRBD1	-	TRBJ2-5	TRBV6-6	TGTGCCAGCAGTCCTCCGACAGGGGGCCAGACCCAGTACTTC	CASSPPTGGQTQYF
-	-	TRBJ2-7	TRBV7-9	TGTGCCAGCAGCTTAGCGATCAGAGGGCAGTATGACGAGCAGTACTTC	CASSLAIRGQYDEQYF
TRBD2	few	TRBJ2-5	TRBV30	TGTGCCTCCGGGACTAGCGGGGTGGGGGAGACCCAGTACTTC	CASGTSGVGETQYF
-	few	TRBJ2-2	TRBV25-1	TGTGCCAGCCTTTCAGGGGCCACCGGGGAGCTGTTTTTT	CASLSGATGELFF
-	-	TRBJ1-1	TRBV11-2	TGTGCCAGCCTAAGGGGGTCGGGCACTGAAGCTTTCTTT	CASLRGSGTEAFF
-	few	TRBJ1-1	TRBV9	TGTGCCAGCAGCGTAACCGGGAATACTGAAGCTTTCTTT	CASSVTGNTEAFF
TRBD1	few	TRBJ1-2	TRBV18	TGTGCCAGCTCACCCCCTGGGACAGGGGGCGGCTACACCTTC	CASSPPGTGGGYTF
-	-	TRBJ2-2	TRBV29-1	TGCAGCGTTGAATACGGCAGGGGAAGCACCGGGGAGCTGTTTTTT	CSVEYGRGSTGELFF
-	few	TRBJ1-6	TRBV4-2	TGTGCCAGCAGCCAAGTTGGCCATAATTCACCCCTCCACTTT	CASSQVGHNSPLHF
TRBD2	-	TRBJ2-7	TRBV7-6	TGTGCCAGCAGCTTAGGTCGGGGGGACTCGTCCGAGCAGTACTTC	CASSLGRGDSSEQYF
-	-	TRBJ2-5	TRBV7-9	TGTGCCAGCAGCCCTCCAGTGGAGGACGAAGAGACCCAGTACTTC	CASSPPVEDEETQYF
TRBD1	-	TRBJ2-1	TRBV5-1	TGCGCCAGCAGCTTGGCCGGGACAGGGGTCGATGAGCAGTTCTTC	CASSLAGTGVDEQFF
TRBD1	few	TRBJ2-2	TRBV11-3	TGTGCCAGCAGCCCGGACAGGGGCCTGGCCGGGGAGCTGTTTTTT	CASSPDRGLAGELFF
-	-	TRBJ1-2	TRBV19	TGTGCCAGTAGTATAGTGGCAGCGTCTAACTATGGCTACACCTTC	CASSIVAASNYGYTF
-	few	TRBJ1-1	TRBV30	TGTGCCTGGAGTACCCAGGGTGAAGCTTTCTTT	CAWSTQGEAFF
-	few	TRBJ2-7	TRBV19	TGTGCCAGTAGTATTGGCGGCCTAGGCGAGCAGTACTTC	CASSIGGLGEQYF
-	-	TRBJ2-7	TRBV25-1	TGTGCCAGCAGTGATGGGGGGGAGCAGTACTTC	CASSDGGEQYF
TRBD1	-	TRBJ1-2	TRBV6-5	TGTGCCAGCAGCTTAGGACAGGGCGGAGGCTACACCTTC	CASSLGQGGGYTF